The 25 T cell receptor beta chains in this list originate from one sample, sequenced in a study of siplizumab effects on memory and regulatory T cells. Profiled with immunoSEQ multiplex PCR; TCRdb holds only in-frame clones, not every one. The table shows approximately 100,000 clones, with roughly 95% occurring only once. Input material: non-Treg CD4+ T cells sorted from blood. These TCRs come from a human donor in good health.

The V call is TRBV2, the J call TRBJ1-3; D uncertain. Trimming took off 7 bases at V and 8 bases at J, with 12 bases between the two ends. Germline CDR1 SNHLY, CDR2 FYNNEI. The CDR3 has 12 amino acids. For the CDR3, the DNA is TGTGCCAGCATTCAAGAGGCACACACCATATATTTT. As protein: CASIQEAHTIYF.

The J gene is TRBJ2-3, the V gene TRBV7-2; D is unresolved. Deletions cut 0 bases from V and 2 bases from J, with 12 bases between. The CDR3 loop spans 16 amino acids. Germline CDR1 reads SGHTA; CDR2 reads FQGNSA. The CDR3 DNA sequence: TGTGCCAGCAGCTTAGCGGCCCTAGTCCCCACAGATACGCAGTATTTT. Its protein is CASSLAALVPTDTQYF.

The chain's CDR3 is CASSLGGPPYEQYF. As DNA, the CDR3 is TGTGCCAGCAGCCTCGGGGGGCCCCCCTACGAGCAGTACTTC. V usage is TRBV6-5 and J usage is TRBJ2-7; D perhaps matches TRBD2 (7 bases). Germline V gives CDR1 MNHEY, CDR2 SVGAGI. CDR3 length: 14 residues. Trimming left V 6 bases short and J 2 bases short, with 14 bases between.

This chain connects TRBV7-2 to TRBJ2-2; 7 bases are shared with TRBD2. The CDR3 sequence is 14 residues long. Trimming cost V 8 bases and J 2 bases; bases outside gene matches: 5. Germline V gene lookup returns CDR1 SGHTA and CDR2 FQGNSA. CDR3 in DNA: TGTGCCAGCCTAGCGGAAACTAACACCGGGGAGCTGTTTTTT. Translated: CASLAETNTGELFF.

For the CDR3, the DNA is TGTGCCAGCAGTGGTTCGCTAGCGGAAAGCTACGAGCAGTACTTC. As protein: CASSGSLAESYEQYF. The chain recombines TRBV6-1 with TRBJ2-7, with TRBD2 matching 7 bases. The V and J ends lost 4 bases and 3 bases, in that order; junction bases with no gene match: 9. The V gene's germline CDR1 is MNHNS and CDR2 SASEGT. CDR3 size: 15 residues.

CDR3 coding DNA: TGTGCCAGTACCCCGAGGAGGCCCAAGGGGGTTGTGGACGAGCAGTACTTC. Its translation is CASTPRRPKGVVDEQYF. The chain joins TRBV19 to TRBJ2-7, with D maybe TRBD1 (6 bases). CDR1 LNHDA and CDR2 SQIVND come from the germline V gene (reference sequence). The CDR3 has 17 amino acids. Trimming removed 7 bases from V and 5 bases from J, with 27 bases in between.

V is TRBV5-6 and J is TRBJ2-3, with D uncertain. V lost 3 bases and J 1 base, leaving 15 bases between the germline ends. There are 16 residues in the CDR3. Per germline, CDR1 SGHDT and CDR2 YYEEEE. The CDR3 region has the DNA TGTGCCAGCAGCTCAAACTTGGTCCCCCGCACAGATACGCAGTATTTT. Translated: CASSSNLVPRTDTQYF. Full variable domain (remainder filled in from reference TRBV5-6 and TRBJ2-3): DAGVTQSPTHLIKTRGQQVTLRCSPKSGHDTVSWYQQALGQGPQFIFQYYEEEERQRGNFPDRFSGHQFPNYSSELNVNALLLGDSALYLCASSSNLVPRTDTQYFGPGTRLTVL.

The rearrangement uses TRBV4-2 and TRBJ1-2; D call uncertain. The CDR3 length is 15 residues. From germline, CDR1 is LGHNA and CDR2 YNFKEQ. The ends were cut back, 1 base at V and 4 bases at J, with 13 bases in the middle. The CDR3 reads CASSQVISVSYGYTF. CDR3 DNA: TGTGCCAGCAGCCAAGTTATATCAGTTTCCTATGGCTACACCTTC.

V usage is TRBV6-6 and J usage is TRBJ1-6; D is undetermined. This CDR3 region has 13 residues. Germline CDR1 reads MNHNY; CDR2 reads SVGAGI (reference sequence). The ends were cut back, 2 bases at V and 2 bases at J, with 1 base in the middle. CDR3 DNA sequence: TGTGCCAGCAGTTACGCCTATAATTCACCCCTCCACTTT. Protein product: CASSYAYNSPLHF.

As regards this clone: The sample carries other DNA sequences with the same CDR3. V usage is TRBV6-5 and J usage is TRBJ2-6, with D possibly matching TRBD1 (6 bases). Germline-derived CDR1 and CDR2 are MNHEY and SVGAGI. V was cut by 0 bases and J by 4 bases, with 10 bases left in between. The CDR3 covers 16 residues. The CDR3 coding sequence is TGTGCCAGCAGTTACTCGGGGGCATCCGGGGCCAACGTCCTGACTTTC. This sequence encodes CASSYSGASGANVLTF.

The chain employs TRBV28 and TRBJ2-1; 12 bases align to TRBD2. The CDR3 is 18 amino acids. Looked up from germline, CDR1 is MDHEN and CDR2 is SYDVKM. V lost 1 base to trimming and J lost 2 bases; unmatched junction nucleotides: 6. In DNA form, the CDR3 reads TGTGCCAGCAGTTTATCCCTAGCGGGGGGGCCTGCCTACAATGAGCAGTTCTTC. As protein: CASSLSLAGGPAYNEQFF.

This chain joins TRBV28 and TRBJ1-5; D is uncertain. V was trimmed by 7 bases and J by 0 bases, leaving 13 bases between them. The CDR3 contains 15 residues. Germline loops: CDR1 MDHEN, CDR2 SYDVKM. The CDR3 sequence: CASKEQPYSNQPQHF. CDR3 nucleotides: TGTGCCAGCAAGGAACAGCCGTATAGCAATCAGCCCCAGCATTTT.

This chain uses TRBV9 with TRBJ1-1; D unresolved. V shed 2 bases and J shed 4 bases, with 12 bases lying between them. In germline, CDR1 is SGDLS, CDR2 YYNGEE. The CDR3 contains 14 residues. CDR3: CASSVRGLATEAFF. As DNA, the CDR3 is TGTGCCAGCAGCGTCCGAGGGCTTGCCACTGAAGCTTTCTTT.

The V and J genes are TRBV5-4 and TRBJ2-1, with 8 bases that match TRBD2. The CDR3 runs 15 residues. The germline CDR1 and CDR2 sequences are SGHNT and YYREEE (reference sequence). V shed 4 bases and J 5 bases; nucleotides not matched to a gene: 8. The CDR3 nucleotides read TGTGCCAGCAGCCCTCGAGCGGGGGAGAACAATGAGCAGTTCTTC. As protein: CASSPRAGENNEQFF.

The chain has TRBV5-4 and TRBJ2-5, with 8 bases identical to TRBD1. The CDR3 consists of 14 residues. The germline V gene encodes CDR1 SGHNT and CDR2 YYREEE (reference sequence). V lost 2 bases, J lost 3 bases, and 3 bases stayed unmatched. CDR3 nucleotide sequence: TGTGCCAGCAGCTTAGTGGACAGGGAAGAGACCCAGTACTTC. Translating it yields CASSLVDREETQYF.

The chain links TRBV28 to TRBJ2-7; the D is unclear. Germline CDR1 reads MDHEN; CDR2 reads SYDVKM. Trimming took off 6 bases at V and 3 bases at J, with 6 bases between the two ends. CDR3 size: 11 residues. The CDR3 sequence is CASRSNYEQYF. CDR3 in DNA: TGTGCCAGCAGGTCCAACTACGAGCAGTACTTC.

This clone was picked up one time. This rearrangement joins TRBV7-3 to TRBJ2-5, with D maybe TRBD1 (6 bases). CDR1 SGHTA and CDR2 FQGTGA come from the germline V gene. Trimming shortened V by 1 base and J by 5 bases, and 14 bases separated the two germline ends. This CDR3 is built from 15 residues. The CDR3 DNA reads TGTGCCAGCAGCTTAAACCGAGGGGGAGCGGAGACCCAGTACTTC. Residues: CASSLNRGGAETQYF.

This chain joins TRBV28 and TRBJ1-1, with D unclear. The CDR3 is 13 residues long. Germline-derived CDR1 and CDR2 are MDHEN and SYDVKM. Trimming cost V 10 bases and J 0 bases, with 12 bases left between them. The CDR3 bases are TGTGCCATCGGTACGAACCTGAACACTGAAGCTTTCTTT. It is translated as CAIGTNLNTEAFF.

The V call is TRBV18, the J call TRBJ2-1; D perhaps matches TRBD2 (6 bases). V lost 4 bases to trimming and J lost 5 bases, with 9 bases between them. CDR1 is KGHSH, CDR2 LQKENI, per germline. The CDR3 spans 13 residues. The chain's CDR3 is CASSLGLNNEQFF. CDR3 nucleotide sequence: TGTGCCAGCTCACTGGGACTTAACAATGAGCAGTTCTTC. The full variable domain, rest sourced from reference TRBV18 and TRBJ2-1, is NAGVMQNPRHLVRRRGQEARLRCSPMKGHSHVYWYRQLPEEGLKFMVYLQKENIIDESGMPKERFSAEFPKEGPSILRIQQVVRGDSAAYFCASSLGLNNEQFFGPGTRLTVL.

This clone was seen just once. The genes are TRBV12-5 and TRBJ1-6, with D unclear. CDR3 length equals 13 residues. Germline CDR1 is LGHNT and CDR2 is FRNRAP. V lost 6 bases to trimming and J lost 10 bases, with 13 bases between them. In DNA, the CDR3 is TGTGCTAGTGGCCCGGTGGCGGGGTCACCCCTCCACTTT. Translation gives CASGPVAGSPLHF. Full variable domain (missing parts from reference TRBV12-5 and TRBJ1-6): DARVTQTPRHKVTEMGQEVTMRCQPILGHNTVFWYRQTMMQGLELLAYFRNRAPLDDSGMPKDRFSAEMPDATLATLKIQPSEPRDSAVYFCASGPVAGSPLHFGNGTRLTVT.

The rearrangement links TRBV20-1 to TRBJ2-5, with D unresolved. V lost 6 bases and J 4 bases, leaving 9 bases between the germline ends. The germline V gene encodes CDR1 DFQATT and CDR2 SNEGSKA (reference sequence). There are 11 residues in the CDR3. CDR3 nucleotides: TGCAGTGCGGCGGCCCGAGAGACCCAGTACTTC. Amino acids: CSAAARETQYF.

This chain uses TRBV11-2 with TRBJ2-7; D may match TRBD1 or TRBD2 (5 bases each). The CDR3 runs 15 residues. Germline V CDR1 and CDR2: SGHAT, FQNNGV. V shed 0 bases and J shed 6 bases, with 15 bases lying between them. CDR3 DNA: TGTGCCAGCAGCTTAGATTTGACCAGGGCGGGCGAGCAGTACTTC. It specifies CASSLDLTRAGEQYF.

DNA of the CDR3: TGTGCCAGCAGCTTAACGGAGGGGCCCTACGAGCAGTACTTC. The encoded protein is CASSLTEGPYEQYF. V usage is TRBV7-3 and J usage is TRBJ2-7; perhaps TRBD2 as D (6 bases). CDR1 is SGHTA, CDR2 FQGTGA, per germline. V was cut by 0 bases and J by 2 bases, with 8 bases left in between. The CDR3 spans 14 residues.

This clone was recorded only once. CDR3 amino acids: CASSQDDPLVVEWGTGELFF. In DNA form, the CDR3 reads TGTGCCAGCAGCCAAGACGACCCCTTGGTGGTAGAGTGGGGCACCGGGGAGCTGTTTTTT. V and J are TRBV14 and TRBJ2-2; D ambiguous. This CDR3 comprises 20 residues. V lost 0 bases and J lost 4, with 24 bases in between. Germline values: CDR1 SGHDN, CDR2 FVKESK.

The CDR3 nucleotides read TGTGCTAGTGGTGGGAGGGGGGAAGCTTTCTTT. The encoded protein is CASGGRGEAFF. The rearrangement links TRBV12-5 to TRBJ1-1; tentatively, D is TRBD1 (6 bases). The CDR3 runs 11 residues. Between the trimmed V and J ends, which lost 5 bases and 8 bases, there was a span of 9 bases. Germline CDR1 LGHNT, CDR2 FRNRAP.